This is a list of T cell receptor beta chains from one sample in a study of T cells in Graves' hyperthyroidism and ophthalmopathy. Each CDR3 protein gets one entry after TCRdb re-called the multiplex PCR reads with MiXCR. There are about 380,000 distinct CDR3 sequences in the sample; about 15% occur only once, and roughly 9.6% lies in the top ten. The sequenced sample consisted of blood. The origin of the receptors is a woman aged 55-70 years with Graves' hyperthyroidism. CDR3s include the opening cysteine and the closing phenylalanine or tryptophan. The D gene is left open where the match is weak. For some rows the clone size is stated as once, few or many, or as a class when expanded; others skip it.

D gene: TRBD2
V gene: TRBV5-1
J gene: TRBJ2-1
clone size: many
CDR3 length: 14
CDR3 protein: CASGSAGIVNEQFF
CDR3 DNA: TGCGCCAGCGGGTCAGCGGGAATTGTAAATGAGCAGTTCTTC

D gene: TRBD2
V gene: TRBV10-3
J gene: TRBJ2-1
clone size: .
CDR3 length: 16
CDR3 protein: CAISESSGSPYNEQFF
CDR3 DNA: TGTGCCATCAGTGAGTCGAGCGGGAGCCCCTACAATGAGCAGTTCTTC

D gene: .
V gene: TRBV20-1
J gene: TRBJ2-5
clone size: many
CDR3 length: 16
CDR3 protein: CSARDLGAADQETQYF
CDR3 DNA: TGCAGTGCTAGAGATCTCGGCGCGGCGGACCAAGAGACCCAGTACTTC

D gene: TRBD1
V gene: TRBV19
J gene: TRBJ2-1
clone size: .
CDR3 length: 15
CDR3 protein: CASSIRTGSYNEQFF
CDR3 DNA: TGTGCCAGTAGTATTAGGACAGGGAGTTACAATGAGCAGTTCTTC

D gene: .
V gene: TRBV7-2
J gene: TRBJ2-7
clone size: many
CDR3 length: 14
CDR3 protein: CASSFLQEGYEQYF
CDR3 DNA: TGTGCCAGCAGCTTTTTACAGGAGGGCTACGAGCAGTACTTC

D gene: .
V gene: TRBV30
J gene: TRBJ2-7
clone size: .
CDR3 length: 12
CDR3 protein: CAWSVSGLEQYF
CDR3 DNA: TGTGCCTGGAGTGTATCAGGACTCGAGCAGTACTTC

D gene: .
V gene: TRBV19
J gene: TRBJ1-2
clone size: few
CDR3 length: 15
CDR3 protein: CASSRGRAPNYGYTF
CDR3 DNA: TGTGCCAGTAGTAGGGGCCGGGCGCCGAACTATGGCTACACCTTC

D gene: .
V gene: TRBV27
J gene: TRBJ2-7
clone size: many
CDR3 length: 13
CDR3 protein: CASSREGGWEQYF
CDR3 DNA: TGTGCCAGCAGTAGAGAGGGGGGATGGGAGCAGTACTTC

D gene: TRBD2
V gene: TRBV3-1
J gene: TRBJ2-7
clone size: few
CDR3 length: 16
CDR3 protein: CASSQDILAGPLEQYF
CDR3 DNA: TGTGCCAGCAGCCAAGATATACTAGCGGGGCCCTTGGAGCAGTACTTC

D gene: .
V gene: TRBV2
J gene: TRBJ2-5
clone size: many
CDR3 length: 12
CDR3 protein: CASSAMTETQYF
CDR3 DNA: TGTGCCAGCAGCGCGATGACAGAGACCCAGTACTTC

D gene: .
V gene: TRBV20-1
J gene: TRBJ1-1
clone size: many
CDR3 length: 11
CDR3 protein: CSASWGIEAFF
CDR3 DNA: TGCAGTGCTAGTTGGGGAATTGAAGCTTTCTTT

D gene: TRBD1
V gene: TRBV12-3/TRBV12-4
J gene: TRBJ1-3
clone size: many
CDR3 length: 13
CDR3 protein: CASSPDRVHTIYF
CDR3 DNA: TGTGCCAGCAGCCCGGACAGGGTTCACACCATATATTTT

D gene: .
V gene: TRBV5-1
J gene: TRBJ2-7
clone size: many
CDR3 length: 14
CDR3 protein: CASSLNGGPYEQYF
CDR3 DNA: TGCGCCAGCAGCTTGAACGGAGGTCCCTACGAGCAGTACTTC

D gene: .
V gene: TRBV3-1
J gene: TRBJ2-7
clone size: .
CDR3 length: 14
CDR3 protein: CASSPRQTNYEQYF
CDR3 DNA: TGTGCCAGCAGTCCCCGACAGACTAACTACGAGCAGTACTTC

D gene: .
V gene: TRBV19
J gene: TRBJ2-1
clone size: .
CDR3 length: 17
CDR3 protein: CASSIDSGTNSYNEQFF
CDR3 DNA: TGTGCCAGTAGTATAGATTCTGGGACCAACTCCTACAATGAGCAGTTCTTC

D gene: .
V gene: TRBV14
J gene: TRBJ2-3
clone size: many
CDR3 length: 14
CDR3 protein: CASTRTANTDTQYF
CDR3 DNA: TGTGCCAGCACCCGGACAGCGAACACAGATACGCAGTATTTT

D gene: .
V gene: TRBV11-2
J gene: TRBJ2-7
clone size: many
CDR3 length: 15
CDR3 protein: CASSFPGGSSDEQYF
CDR3 DNA: TGTGCCAGCAGCTTCCCCGGCGGGTCTTCCGACGAGCAGTACTTC